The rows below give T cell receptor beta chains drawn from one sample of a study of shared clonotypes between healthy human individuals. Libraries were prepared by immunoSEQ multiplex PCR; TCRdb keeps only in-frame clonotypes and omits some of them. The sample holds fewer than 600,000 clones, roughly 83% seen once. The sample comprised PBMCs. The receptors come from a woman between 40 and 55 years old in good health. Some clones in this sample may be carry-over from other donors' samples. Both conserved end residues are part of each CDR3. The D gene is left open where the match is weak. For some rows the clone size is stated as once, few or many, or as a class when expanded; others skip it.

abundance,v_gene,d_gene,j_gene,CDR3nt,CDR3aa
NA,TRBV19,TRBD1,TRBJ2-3,TGTGCCAGTAGTATCGGGACAGGAGGCACAGATACGCAGTATTTT,CASSIGTGGTDTQYF
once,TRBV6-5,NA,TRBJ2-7,TGTGCCAGCAGTTACAGTGGGAGCTCCTACGAGCAGTACTTC,CASSYSGSSYEQYF
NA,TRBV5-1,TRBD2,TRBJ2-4,TGCGCCAGCAGCTTGGGACGGCAACTTTCACTAGCGGGGTTAGCCAAAAACATTCAGTACTTC,CASSLGRQLSLAGLAKNIQYF
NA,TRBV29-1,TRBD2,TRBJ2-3,TGCAGCGTCGCCCCGGGACTAGCGGGAGATACGCAGTATTTT,CSVAPGLAGDTQYF
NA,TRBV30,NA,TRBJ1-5,TGTGCCTGGAGTCCTATGGGGTTCCTTAGCAATCAGCCCCAGCATTTT,CAWSPMGFLSNQPQHF
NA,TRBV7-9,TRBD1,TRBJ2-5,TGTGCCAGCAGCTCCTATGGACAGGGAAAAGAGACCCAGTACTTC,CASSSYGQGKETQYF
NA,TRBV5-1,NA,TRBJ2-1,TGCGCCAGCAGCTTGGAGAGTGGTTTAATAGGCTACAATGAGCAGTTCTTC,CASSLESGLIGYNEQFF
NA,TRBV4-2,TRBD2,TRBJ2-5,TGTGCCAGCAGCCAAGCCTCTACTAGCGGGGAAGAGACCCAGTACTTC,CASSQASTSGEETQYF
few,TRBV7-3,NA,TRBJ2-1,TGTGCCAGCAGCCAAAAGTGGGGGAATGAGCAGTTCTTC,CASSQKWGNEQFF
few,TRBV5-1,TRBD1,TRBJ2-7,TGCGCCAGCAGCTCCGGACAGGGGGCCTACGAGCAGTACTTC,CASSSGQGAYEQYF
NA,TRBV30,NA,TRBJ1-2,TGTGCCATACAGCGCTATGGCTACACCTTC,CAIQRYGYTF